This TCR beta chain was identified in a study of T cell responses to AZD1222 COVID-19 vaccine. Study-wide points: AZD1222 recipients seropositive at baseline numbered only six or seven. Donor demographics were predominantly white British with a female majority; clonal diversity may be underestimated.

The protocol was immunoSEQ multiplex PCR, while the TCRdb copy is restricted to in-frame clones and leaves out a portion. In the table there are 130,000 to 150,000 clones, more than 75% of which are singletons. As concerns this clone: Its target is unknown.

Germline CDR1 and CDR2: MDHEN and SYDVKM. The CDR3 totals 16 residues. Germline trimming cut 4 bases from V and 6 bases from J; bases unmatched to any gene: 8. This receptor was obtained from an adult in good health. The chain combines TRBV28 with TRBJ1-4; 10 bases are shared with TRBD1. The starting material was peripheral blood, obtained on day 0 of AZD1222 vaccination. The CDR3 sequence: CASSSGTGEEDEKLFF. CDR3 bases: TGTGCCAGCAGTTCCGGGACAGGGGAGGAGGATGAAAAACTGTTTTTT. The full variable domain, with the rest looked up from reference TRBV28 and TRBJ1-4, is DVKVTQSSRYLVKRTGEKVFLECVQDMDHENMFWYRQDPGLGLRLIYFSYDVKMKEKGDIPEGYSVSREKKERFSLILESASTNQTSMYLCASSSGTGEEDEKLFFGSGTQLSVL.